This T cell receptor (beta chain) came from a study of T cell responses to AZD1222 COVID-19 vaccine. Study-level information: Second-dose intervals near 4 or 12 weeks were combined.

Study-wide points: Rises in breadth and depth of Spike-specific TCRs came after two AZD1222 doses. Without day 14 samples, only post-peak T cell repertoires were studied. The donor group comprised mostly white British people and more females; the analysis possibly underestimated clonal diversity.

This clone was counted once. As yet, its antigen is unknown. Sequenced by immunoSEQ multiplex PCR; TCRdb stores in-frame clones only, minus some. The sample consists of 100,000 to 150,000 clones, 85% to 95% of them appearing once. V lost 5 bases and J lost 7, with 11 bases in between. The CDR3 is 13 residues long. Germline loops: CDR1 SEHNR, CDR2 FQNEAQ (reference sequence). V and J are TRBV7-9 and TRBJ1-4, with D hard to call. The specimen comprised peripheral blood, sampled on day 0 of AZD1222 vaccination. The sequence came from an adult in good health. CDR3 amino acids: CASSRGPTEKLFF. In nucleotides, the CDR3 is TGTGCCAGCAGCCGTGGACCGACTGAAAAACTGTTTTTT.